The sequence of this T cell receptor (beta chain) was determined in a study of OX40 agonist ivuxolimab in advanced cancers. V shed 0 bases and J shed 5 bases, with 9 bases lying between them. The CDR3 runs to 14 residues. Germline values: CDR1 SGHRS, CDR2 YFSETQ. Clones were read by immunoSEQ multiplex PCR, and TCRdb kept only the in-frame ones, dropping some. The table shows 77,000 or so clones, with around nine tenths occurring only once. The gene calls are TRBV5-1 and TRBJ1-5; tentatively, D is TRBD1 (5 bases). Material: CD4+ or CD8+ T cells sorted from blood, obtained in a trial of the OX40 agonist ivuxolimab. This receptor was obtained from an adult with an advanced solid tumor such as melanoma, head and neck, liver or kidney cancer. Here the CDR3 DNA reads TGCGCCAGCAGCTTGGGAAGGGGTGATCAGCCCCAGCATTTT. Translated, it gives CASSLGRGDQPQHF.